This T cell receptor (beta chain) was profiled in a study of CD8 T cells in ankylosing spondylitis. Remarks on this clonotype: Its target is not known.

V was pared by 8 bases and J by 3 bases, with 7 bases between. The CDR3 is made up of 12 amino acids. Germline V gene data show CDR1 as KGHDR and CDR2 as SFDVKD. As the method for making TCR beta libraries, quantitative 5'-RACE with molecular barcodes was used. Each CDR3 protein gets one entry after TCRdb re-called the 5' RACE reads with MiXCR. The repertoire has approximately 350,000 distinct CDR3 sequences, around 15% of them found once; the top ten carry 0.85% to 1.4%. General study findings and limits: There was reportedly significant enrichment of clones that were disease-linked in matched ankylosing spondylitis synovial fluid. Within ankylosing spondylitis blood, a TCR beta motif made up of under 10 highly homologous variants appeared to be characteristic. Existing reports had already noted some motif variants in reactive arthritis synovial fluid and blood.

Specimen: blood, either unsorted or a sorted T cell fraction (not recorded which). The source is a male donor with ankylosing spondylitis or in good health (not recorded which). This chain connects TRBV24-1 to TRBJ1-5; D remains ambiguous. CDR3 in DNA: TGTGCCACCAAAGGGCTCAATCAGCCCCAGCATTTT. It translates to CATKGLNQPQHF.